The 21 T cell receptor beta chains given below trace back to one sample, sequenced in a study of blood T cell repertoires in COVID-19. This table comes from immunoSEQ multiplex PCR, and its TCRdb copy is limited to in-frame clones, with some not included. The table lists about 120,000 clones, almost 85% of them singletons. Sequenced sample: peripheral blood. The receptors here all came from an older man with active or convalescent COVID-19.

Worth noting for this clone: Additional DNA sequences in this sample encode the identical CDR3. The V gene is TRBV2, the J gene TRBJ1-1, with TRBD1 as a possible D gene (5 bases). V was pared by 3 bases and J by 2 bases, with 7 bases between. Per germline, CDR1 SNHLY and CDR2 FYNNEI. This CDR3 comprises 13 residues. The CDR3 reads CASSDRVNTEAFF. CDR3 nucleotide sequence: TGTGCCAGCAGTGACAGGGTCAACACTGAAGCTTTCTTT.

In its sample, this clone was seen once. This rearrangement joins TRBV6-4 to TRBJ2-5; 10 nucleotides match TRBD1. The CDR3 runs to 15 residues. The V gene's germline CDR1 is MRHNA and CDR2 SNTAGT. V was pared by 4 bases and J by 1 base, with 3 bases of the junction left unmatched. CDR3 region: CASSARQGAQETQYF. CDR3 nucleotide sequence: TGTGCCAGCAGTGCCCGACAGGGGGCCCAAGAGACCCAGTACTTC.

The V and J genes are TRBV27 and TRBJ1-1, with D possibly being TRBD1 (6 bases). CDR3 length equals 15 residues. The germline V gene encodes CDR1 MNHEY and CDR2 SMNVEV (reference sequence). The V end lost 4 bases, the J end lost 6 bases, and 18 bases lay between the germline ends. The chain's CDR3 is CASSSLSRGGAEAFF. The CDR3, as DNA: TGTGCCAGCAGTTCCCTTTCGAGGGGGGGTGCTGAAGCTTTCTTT.

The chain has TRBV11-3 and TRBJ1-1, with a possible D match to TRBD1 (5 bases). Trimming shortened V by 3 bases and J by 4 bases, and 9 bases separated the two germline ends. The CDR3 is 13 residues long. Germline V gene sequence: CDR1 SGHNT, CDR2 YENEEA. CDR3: CASSFQGITEAFF. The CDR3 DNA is TGTGCCAGCAGCTTCCAGGGAATCACTGAAGCTTTCTTT.

The CDR3 nucleotides are TGTGCCAGCACGAGGGACAGGGGGTACTATGGCTACACCTTC. Protein product: CASTRDRGYYGYTF. The gene calls are TRBV6-5 and TRBJ1-2; 11 nucleotides agree with TRBD1. Losses at the gene ends were 7 bases for V and 3 bases for J; bases not matched to a gene: 4. Germline V gene data show CDR1 as MNHEY and CDR2 as SVGAGI. CDR3 length equals 14 residues.

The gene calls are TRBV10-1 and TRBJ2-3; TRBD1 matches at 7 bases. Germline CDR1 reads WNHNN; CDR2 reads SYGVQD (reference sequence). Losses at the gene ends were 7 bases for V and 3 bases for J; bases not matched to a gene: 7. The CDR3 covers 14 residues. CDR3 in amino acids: CASKGAVGTDTQYF. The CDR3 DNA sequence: TGCGCCAGCAAGGGGGCCGTTGGTACAGATACGCAGTATTTT.

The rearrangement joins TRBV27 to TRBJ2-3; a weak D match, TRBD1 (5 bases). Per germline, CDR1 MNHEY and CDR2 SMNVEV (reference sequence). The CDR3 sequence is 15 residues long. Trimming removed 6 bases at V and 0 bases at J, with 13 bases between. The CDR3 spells CASSPMTASTDTQYF. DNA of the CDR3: TGTGCCAGCAGCCCGATGACAGCTAGCACAGATACGCAGTATTTT.

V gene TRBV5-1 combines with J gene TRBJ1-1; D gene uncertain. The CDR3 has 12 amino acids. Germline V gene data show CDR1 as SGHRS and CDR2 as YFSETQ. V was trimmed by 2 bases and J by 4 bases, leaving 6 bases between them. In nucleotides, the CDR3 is TGCGCCAGCAGCTTCAGAGGCACTGAAGCTTTCTTT. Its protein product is CASSFRGTEAFF.

In DNA form, the CDR3 reads TGTGCCAGCAGCCAGGCTCGCAGGGCAGCTGAAGCTTTCTTT. Its translation is CASSQARRAAEAFF. The chain has TRBV5-6 and TRBJ1-1; a weak D match, TRBD1 (5 bases). This CDR3 contains 14 residues. Trimming removed 4 bases from V and 6 bases from J, with 16 bases in between. Germline V gene data show CDR1 as SGHDT and CDR2 as YYEEEE.

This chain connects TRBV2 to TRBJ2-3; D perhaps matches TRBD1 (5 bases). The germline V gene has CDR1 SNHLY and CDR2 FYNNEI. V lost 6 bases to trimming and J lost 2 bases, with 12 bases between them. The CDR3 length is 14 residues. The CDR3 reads CASSRQLYTDTQYF. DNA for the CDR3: TGTGCCAGCAGCCGACAGTTGTACACAGATACGCAGTATTTT.

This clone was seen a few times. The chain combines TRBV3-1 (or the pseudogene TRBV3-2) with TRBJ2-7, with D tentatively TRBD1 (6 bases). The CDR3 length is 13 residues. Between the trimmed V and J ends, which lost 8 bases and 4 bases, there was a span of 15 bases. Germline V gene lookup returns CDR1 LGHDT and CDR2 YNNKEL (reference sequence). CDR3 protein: CASGEQGRYEQYF. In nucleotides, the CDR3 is TGTGCCAGCGGGGAACAGGGTCGGTACGAGCAGTACTTC.

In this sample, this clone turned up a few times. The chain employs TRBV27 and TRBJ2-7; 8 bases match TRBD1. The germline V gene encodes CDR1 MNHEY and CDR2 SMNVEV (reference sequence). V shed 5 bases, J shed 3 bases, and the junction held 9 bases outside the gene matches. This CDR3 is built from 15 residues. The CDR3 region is CASSTGAGGYYEQYF. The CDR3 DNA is TGTGCCAGCAGTACGGGGGCAGGGGGCTACTACGAGCAGTACTTC.

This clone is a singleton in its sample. As DNA, the CDR3 is TGTGCCAGCAGTTACGGGCCAGGGGTCTCCAATCAGCCCCAGCATTTT. Translating it yields CASSYGPGVSNQPQHF. This chain uses TRBV6-2 or TRBV6-3 with TRBJ1-5, with D tentatively TRBD1 (6 bases). The V gene lost 2 bases and the J gene lost 3 bases, with 14 bases spanning the gap. CDR1 MNHEY and CDR2 SVGEGT come from the germline V gene. The length of the CDR3 is 16 residues.

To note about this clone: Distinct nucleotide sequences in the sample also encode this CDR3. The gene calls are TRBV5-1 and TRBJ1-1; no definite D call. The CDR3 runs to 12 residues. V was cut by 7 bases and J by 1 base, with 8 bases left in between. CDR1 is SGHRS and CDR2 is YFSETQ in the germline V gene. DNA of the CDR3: TGCGCCAGCGGTACAGAGAACACTGAAGCTTTCTTT. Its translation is CASGTENTEAFF.

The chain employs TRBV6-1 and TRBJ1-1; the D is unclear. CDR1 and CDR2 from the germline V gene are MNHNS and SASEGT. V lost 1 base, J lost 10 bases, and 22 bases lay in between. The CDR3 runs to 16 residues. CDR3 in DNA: TGTGCCAGCAGTGAAGGGGGTTGGGATCGGGAGCAGCGAGCTTTCTTT. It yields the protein CASSEGGWDREQRAFF.

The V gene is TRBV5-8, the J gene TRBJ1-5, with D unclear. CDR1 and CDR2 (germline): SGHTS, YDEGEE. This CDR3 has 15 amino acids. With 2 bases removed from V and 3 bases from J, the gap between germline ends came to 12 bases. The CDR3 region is CASSFDDKNNQPQHF. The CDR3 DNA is TGTGCCAGCAGCTTCGACGACAAAAACAATCAGCCCCAGCATTTT. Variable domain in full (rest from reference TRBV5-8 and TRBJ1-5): EAGVTQSPTHLIKTRGQQATLRCSPISGHTSVYWYQQALGLGLQFLLWYDEGEERNRGNFPPRFSGRQFPNYSSELNVNALELEDSALYLCASSFDDKNNQPQHFGDGTRLSIL.

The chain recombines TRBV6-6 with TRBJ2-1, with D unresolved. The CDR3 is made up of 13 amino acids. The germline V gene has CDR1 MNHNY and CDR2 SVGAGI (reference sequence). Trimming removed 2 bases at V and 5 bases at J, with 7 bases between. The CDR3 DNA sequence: TGTGCCAGCAGTTACCGTACAGACAATGAGCAGTTCTTC. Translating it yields CASSYRTDNEQFF.

The CDR3 region has the DNA TGTGCCACCACAAGGACAGGGGTAATCGGTACGCAGTATTTT. Protein sequence: CATTRTGVIGTQYF. The chain combines TRBV16 with TRBJ2-3; 9 bases align to TRBD1. CDR1 and CDR2 (germline): KGHSY, FQNENV. The J segment lost 8 bases and the V segment lost 10 bases, leaving 13 bases of the junction unmatched. The CDR3 is made up of 14 amino acids.

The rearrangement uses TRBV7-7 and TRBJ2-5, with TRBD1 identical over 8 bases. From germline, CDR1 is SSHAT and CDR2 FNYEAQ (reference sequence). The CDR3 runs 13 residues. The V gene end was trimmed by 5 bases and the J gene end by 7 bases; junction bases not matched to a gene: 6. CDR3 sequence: CASSPDRDATQYF. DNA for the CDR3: TGTGCCAGCAGCCCGGACAGGGACGCGACCCAGTACTTC.

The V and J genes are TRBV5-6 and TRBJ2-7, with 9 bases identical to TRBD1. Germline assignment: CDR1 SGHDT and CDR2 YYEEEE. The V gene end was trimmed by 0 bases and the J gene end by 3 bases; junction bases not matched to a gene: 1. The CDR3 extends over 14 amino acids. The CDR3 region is CASSLAGQGYEQYF. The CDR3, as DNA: TGTGCCAGCAGCTTGGCGGGACAGGGCTACGAGCAGTACTTC.

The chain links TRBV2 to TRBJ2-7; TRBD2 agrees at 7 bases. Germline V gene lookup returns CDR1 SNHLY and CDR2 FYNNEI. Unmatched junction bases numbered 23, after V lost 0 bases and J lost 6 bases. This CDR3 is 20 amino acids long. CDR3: CASSEAPGWGLAGDGGEQYF. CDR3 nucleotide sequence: TGTGCCAGCAGTGAAGCTCCTGGCTGGGGACTGGCGGGAGATGGGGGCGAGCAGTACTTC.